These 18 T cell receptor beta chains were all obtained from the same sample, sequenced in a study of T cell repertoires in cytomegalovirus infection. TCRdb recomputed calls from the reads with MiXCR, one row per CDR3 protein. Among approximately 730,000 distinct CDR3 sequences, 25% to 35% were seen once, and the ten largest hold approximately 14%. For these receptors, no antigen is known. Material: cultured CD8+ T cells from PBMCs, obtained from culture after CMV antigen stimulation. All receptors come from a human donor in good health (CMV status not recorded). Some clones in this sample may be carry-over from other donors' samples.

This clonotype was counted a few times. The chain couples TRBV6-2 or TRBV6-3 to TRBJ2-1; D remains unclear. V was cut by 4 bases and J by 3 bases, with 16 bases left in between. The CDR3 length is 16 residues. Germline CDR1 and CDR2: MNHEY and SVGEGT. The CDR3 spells CASSFGSLGVYNEQFF. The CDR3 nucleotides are TGTGCCAGCAGTTTCGGCTCCCTGGGCGTCTACAATGAGCAGTTCTTC.

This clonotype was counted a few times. CDR3 amino acids: CASSDRDRGPYSNQPQHF. In DNA form, the CDR3 reads TGTGCCAGTAGTGACCGGGACAGGGGCCCTTATAGCAATCAGCCCCAGCATTTT. The V and J genes are TRBV19 and TRBJ1-5; TRBD1 agrees at 10 bases. J gave up 0 bases and V 5 bases, and 10 bases lay outside the gene matches. This CDR3 has 18 residues. Germline V CDR1 and CDR2: LNHDA, SQIVND (reference sequence). Variable domain in full (rest from reference TRBV19 and TRBJ1-5): DGGITQSPKYLFRKEGQNVTLSCEQNLNHDAMYWYRQDPGQGLRLIYYSQIVNDFQKGDIAEGYSVSREKKESFPLTVTSAQKNPTAFYLCASSDRDRGPYSNQPQHFGDGTRLSIL.

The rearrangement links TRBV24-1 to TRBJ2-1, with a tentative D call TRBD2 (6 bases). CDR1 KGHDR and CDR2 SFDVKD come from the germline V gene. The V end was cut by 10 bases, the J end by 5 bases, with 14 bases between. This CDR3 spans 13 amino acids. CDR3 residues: CATWGWGDNEQFF. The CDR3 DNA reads TGTGCCACGTGGGGATGGGGGGACAATGAGCAGTTCTTC.

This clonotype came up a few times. This CDR3 reads CASSLSRPLGSYNEQFF. The CDR3 nucleotides read TGTGCCAGCAGCTTATCCCGACCTTTAGGCTCCTACAATGAGCAGTTCTTC. The gene calls are TRBV7-6 and TRBJ2-1; the D is unclear. Between the trimmed V and J ends, which lost 2 bases and 0 bases, there was a span of 14 bases. The CDR3 extends over 17 amino acids. Germline loops: CDR1 SGHVS, CDR2 FNYEAQ.

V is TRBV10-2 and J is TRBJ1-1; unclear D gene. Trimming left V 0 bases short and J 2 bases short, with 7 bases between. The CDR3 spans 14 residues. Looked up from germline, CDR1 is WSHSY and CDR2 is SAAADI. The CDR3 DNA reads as TGCGCCAGCAGTGAGTCACGAACCAACACTGAAGCTTTCTTT. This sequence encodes CASSESRTNTEAFF.

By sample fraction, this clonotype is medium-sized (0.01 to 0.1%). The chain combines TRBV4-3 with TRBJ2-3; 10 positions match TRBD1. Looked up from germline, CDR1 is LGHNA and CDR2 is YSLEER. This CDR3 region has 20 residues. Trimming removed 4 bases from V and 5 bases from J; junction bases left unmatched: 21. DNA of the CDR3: TGCGCCAGCAGCCCAGGGACAGGGGTCTACGGGGGGGCCAAGGGAGATACGCAGTATTTT. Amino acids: CASSPGTGVYGGAKGDTQYF.

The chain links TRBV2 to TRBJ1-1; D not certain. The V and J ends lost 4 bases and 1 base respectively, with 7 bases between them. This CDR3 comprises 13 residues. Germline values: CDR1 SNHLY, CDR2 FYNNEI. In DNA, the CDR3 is TGTGCCAGCAGTGTATGGCCGAACACTGAAGCTTTCTTT. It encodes CASSVWPNTEAFF.

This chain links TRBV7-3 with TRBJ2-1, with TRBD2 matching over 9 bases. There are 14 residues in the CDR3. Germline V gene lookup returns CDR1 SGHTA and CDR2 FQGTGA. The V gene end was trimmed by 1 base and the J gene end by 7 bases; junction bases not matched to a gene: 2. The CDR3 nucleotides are TGTGCCAGCAGCTTAAGCGGGGGGGTGAATGAGCAGTTCTTC. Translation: CASSLSGGVNEQFF.

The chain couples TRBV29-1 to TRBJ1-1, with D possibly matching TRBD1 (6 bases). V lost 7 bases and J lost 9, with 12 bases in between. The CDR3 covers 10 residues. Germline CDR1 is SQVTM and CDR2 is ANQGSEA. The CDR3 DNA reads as TGCAGCGGAACAGGGATCCAAGCTTTCTTT. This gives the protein CSGTGIQAFF.

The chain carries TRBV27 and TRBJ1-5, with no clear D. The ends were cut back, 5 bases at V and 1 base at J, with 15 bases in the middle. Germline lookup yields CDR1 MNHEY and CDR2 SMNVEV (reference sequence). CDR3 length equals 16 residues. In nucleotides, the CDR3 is TGTGCCAGCAGTCCCGATCCCGGCGGAAGCAATCAGCCCCAGCATTTT. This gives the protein CASSPDPGGSNQPQHF.

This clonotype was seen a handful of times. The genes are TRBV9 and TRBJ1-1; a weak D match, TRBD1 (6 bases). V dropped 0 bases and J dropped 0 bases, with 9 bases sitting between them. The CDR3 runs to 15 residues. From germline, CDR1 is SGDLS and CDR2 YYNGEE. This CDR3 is CASSVASGVNTEAFF. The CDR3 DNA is TGTGCCAGCAGCGTAGCATCAGGGGTGAACACTGAAGCTTTCTTT.

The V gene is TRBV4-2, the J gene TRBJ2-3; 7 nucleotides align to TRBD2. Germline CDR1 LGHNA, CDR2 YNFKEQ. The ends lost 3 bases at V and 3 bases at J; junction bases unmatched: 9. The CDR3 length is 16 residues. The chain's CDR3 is CASSHGLAVGTDTQYF. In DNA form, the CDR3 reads TGTGCCAGCAGCCACGGCCTAGCGGTCGGTACAGATACGCAGTATTTT.

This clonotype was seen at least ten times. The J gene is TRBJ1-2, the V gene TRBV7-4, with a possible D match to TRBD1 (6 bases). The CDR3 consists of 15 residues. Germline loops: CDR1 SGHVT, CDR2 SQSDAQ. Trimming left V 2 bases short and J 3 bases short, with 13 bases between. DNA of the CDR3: TGTGCCAGCAGCTTATGGCACAGGGCGGACTATGGCTACACCTTC. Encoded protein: CASSLWHRADYGYTF.

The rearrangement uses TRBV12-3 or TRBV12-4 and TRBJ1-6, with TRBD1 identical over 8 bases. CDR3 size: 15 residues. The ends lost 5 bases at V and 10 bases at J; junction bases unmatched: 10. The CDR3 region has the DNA TGTGCCAGCAGTGCTACCTGGACAGGGAACTCACCCCTCCACTTT. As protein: CASSATWTGNSPLHF.

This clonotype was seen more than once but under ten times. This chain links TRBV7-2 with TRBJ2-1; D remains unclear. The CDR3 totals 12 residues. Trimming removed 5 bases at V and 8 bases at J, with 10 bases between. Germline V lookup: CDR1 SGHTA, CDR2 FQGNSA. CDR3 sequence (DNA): TGTGCCAGCAGCCTCCACAGTCATGAGCAGTTCTTC. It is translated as CASSLHSHEQFF.

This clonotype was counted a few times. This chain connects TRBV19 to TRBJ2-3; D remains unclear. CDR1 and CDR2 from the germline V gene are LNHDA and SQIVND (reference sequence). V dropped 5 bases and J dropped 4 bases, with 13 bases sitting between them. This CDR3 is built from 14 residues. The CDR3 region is CASSVLVSADTQYF. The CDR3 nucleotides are TGTGCCAGTAGTGTCCTAGTATCGGCAGATACGCAGTATTTT.

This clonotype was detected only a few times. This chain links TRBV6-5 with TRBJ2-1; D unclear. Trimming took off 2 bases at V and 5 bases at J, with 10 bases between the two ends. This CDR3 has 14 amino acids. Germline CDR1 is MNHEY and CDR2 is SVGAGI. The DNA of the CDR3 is TGTGCCAGCAGTTACATAAGATATAACAATGAGCAGTTCTTC. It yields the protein CASSYIRYNNEQFF.

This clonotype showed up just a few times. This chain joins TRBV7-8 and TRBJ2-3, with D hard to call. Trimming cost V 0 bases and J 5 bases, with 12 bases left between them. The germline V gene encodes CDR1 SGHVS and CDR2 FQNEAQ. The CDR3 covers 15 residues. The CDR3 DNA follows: TGTGCCAGCAGCTTAGCTGGCTCCTGGGAAGATACGCAGTATTTT. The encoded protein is CASSLAGSWEDTQYF.